The rows below give T cell receptor beta chains drawn from one sample of a study of identical twins. TCRdb fed the 5' RACE reads into MiXCR, producing one record per CDR3 protein. Among 300,000 to 400,000 distinct CDR3 sequences listed, around 9.7% were seen once. The sample consisted of naive T cells sorted from blood. The receptor source for this set is a woman aged 45-65 years in good health. Both conserved end residues are part of each CDR3. A D gene is named only where the DNA matches it firmly. Some rows have no size entry. The others give once, few or many, or a class for an expanded clone.

TRBJ2-3,TRBV20-1,.,.,TGCAGTGCTAGAGCACCGGGACCGGGGAAGGATACGCAGTATTTT,CSARAPGPGKDTQYF
TRBJ1-2,TRBV29-1,.,TRBD1,TGCAGCGTTGAAGATCAGGGACAGGGGAGGCCCTATGGCTACACCTTC,CSVEDQGQGRPYGYTF
TRBJ2-1,TRBV9,many,.,TGTGCCAGCAGGGAGACCCTCACCCATGAGCAGTTCTTC,CASRETLTHEQFF
TRBJ2-1,TRBV27,.,.,TGTGCCAGCAGTTTATCGATTCAGGGAGTAGATGAGCAGTTCTTC,CASSLSIQGVDEQFF
TRBJ1-5,TRBV25-1,few,.,TGTGCCAGCAGCCTCCATAGCAATCAGCCCCAGCATTTT,CASSLHSNQPQHF
TRBJ2-5,TRBV19,.,.,TGTGCCAGTAGTCCTCGTTGGAGGGAAGAGACCCAGTACTTC,CASSPRWREETQYF
TRBJ2-7,TRBV5-1,.,.,TGCGCCAGCAGCATTAAAGCCTACGAGCAGTACTTC,CASSIKAYEQYF
TRBJ2-3,TRBV12-3/TRBV12-4,many,TRBD2,TGTGCCAGCAGTCCCGGTAGCGGGAGGGCCGCGGCAGATACGCAGTATTTT,CASSPGSGRAAADTQYF
TRBJ1-5,TRBV20-1,few,TRBD1,TGCAGTGCCCCGACGGTACAGGGGGGAGTCCAGCCCCAGCATTTT,CSAPTVQGGVQPQHF
TRBJ1-2,TRBV5-1,.,.,TGCGCCAGCAGCTTGGGGGACACAACTAACTATGGCTACACCTTC,CASSLGDTTNYGYTF
TRBJ1-1,TRBV18,few,.,TGTGCCAGCTCGAGAGCCGATCAGGGCACTGAAGCTTTCTTT,CASSRADQGTEAFF
TRBJ1-6,TRBV18,many,.,TGTGCCAGCTCCCGCATAGCAGCACTCAATTCACCCCTCCACTTT,CASSRIAALNSPLHF
TRBJ2-2,TRBV4-1,few,.,TGCGCCAGCAGCCTCGAGATAGGGGCCTACACCGGGGAGCTGTTTTTT,CASSLEIGAYTGELFF
TRBJ2-1,TRBV29-1,many,.,TGCAGCGTTGTTTTCGGGATGGGCTACAATGAGCAGTTCTTC,CSVVFGMGYNEQFF
TRBJ2-1,TRBV11-2,.,TRBD2,TGTGCCAGCAGCTTCGACTCTCCCCCACTAGCGAGAGCCACTGGAAATGAGCAGTTCTTC,CASSFDSPPLARATGNEQFF
TRBJ2-3,TRBV9,few,.,TGTGCCAGCAGCGTAGTTGGCCGCAACACAGATACGCAGTATTTT,CASSVVGRNTDTQYF
TRBJ1-1,TRBV6-2/TRBV6-3,.,TRBD1,TGTGCCAGCAGTTACTCAGCGGACAGGGACAGTCCCATGAACACTGAAGCTTTCTTT,CASSYSADRDSPMNTEAFF